The rows below give T cell receptor beta chains drawn from one sample of a study of cytomegalovirus exposure and HLA in healthy donors. Produced via immunoSEQ multiplex PCR; TCRdb's table is partial and in-frame only. The sample shows just over 150,000 clones, 80% of them seen only once. Input material: PBMCs. These receptors came from a male donor in good health and CMV-seropositive. Each CDR3 is given with its conserved first and last residue. D genes are given only for firm matches. Size is stated for part of the rows, as once, few or many counts, or as a class when the clone is expanded.

j_call clone_size d_call v_call cdr3_nt cdr3_aa
TRBJ1-2 . . TRBV19 TGTGCCAGTAGTATAGGGCCGCTTGTCGGCTACACCTTC CASSIGPLVGYTF
TRBJ2-3 . TRBD1 TRBV14 TGTGCCAGCAGCGAAGGACAGGATCCGCAGTATTTT CASSEGQDPQYF
TRBJ2-7 . TRBD2 TRBV5-1 TGCGCCAGCAGCCGGCAGGGACTAGCCCAGACCTACGAGCAGTACTTC CASSRQGLAQTYEQYF
TRBJ2-1 . . TRBV14 TGTGCCAGCAGCCTCCCGGGACAAGCTAATGAGCAGTTCTTC CASSLPGQANEQFF
TRBJ2-5 . TRBD2 TRBV9 TGTGCCAGCAGCTCGAGGACTAGCGGAGAGACCCAGTACTTC CASSSRTSGETQYF
TRBJ2-7 . TRBD2 TRBV5-4 TGTGCCAGCAGCGAGGGACTAGCGGCCACCTACGAGCAGTACTTC CASSEGLAATYEQYF
TRBJ2-3 . . TRBV6-4 TGTGCCAGCAGTGACCGGGACACCCACACAGATACGCAGTATTTT CASSDRDTHTDTQYF
TRBJ2-6 . . TRBV6-1 TGTGCCAGCAGCCGACAGAGCTCTGGGGCCAACGTCCTGACTTTC CASSRQSSGANVLTF
TRBJ2-1 . TRBD1 TRBV18 TGTGCCAGCTCACCCACAGGGGCCGTCTACAATGAGCAGTTCTTC CASSPTGAVYNEQFF
TRBJ2-7 . . TRBV28 TGTGCCAGCAGTTTATATTTTAGAGGCTACGAGCAGTACTTC CASSLYFRGYEQYF
TRBJ1-4 few . TRBV29-1 TGCAGCGTTGGAGCCCCGGGTGAAAAACTGTTTTTT CSVGAPGEKLFF
TRBJ2-3 . TRBD2 TRBV9 TGTGCCAGCAGCGTTAGCGGGAGAAACACAGATACGCAGTATTTT CASSVSGRNTDTQYF
TRBJ2-1 . TRBD2 TRBV7-6 TGTGCCAGCAGGGGGGGGACGAACAATGAGCAGTTCTTC CASRGGTNNEQFF
TRBJ2-5 . TRBD2 TRBV7-9 TGTGCCAGCAGCAAGACTAGCGGGAGGACCCCCGGAGAGACCCAGTACTTC CASSKTSGRTPGETQYF
TRBJ1-4 . TRBD1 TRBV7-6 TGTGCCAGCAGCTTAGAGGGACAGGGGAAACTGTTTTTT CASSLEGQGKLFF
TRBJ2-1 . . TRBV15 TGTGCCACCAGCAGGGGGGGGCTCCGCGATGAGCAGTTCTTC CATSRGGLRDEQFF
TRBJ2-5 once . TRBV10-3 TGTGCCATCAGTGGGAGAGGGAACCAAGAGACCCAGTACTTC CAISGRGNQETQYF
TRBJ2-3 . . TRBV7-3 TGTGCCAGCAGTAACGAGGGGACACTGGGAACAGATACGCAGTATTTT CASSNEGTLGTDTQYF
TRBJ2-7 few . TRBV30 TGTGCCTGGAGCTGGACCTCTGCGGGACCAACCTACGAGCAGTACTTC CAWSWTSAGPTYEQYF
TRBJ2-7 few . TRBV4-3 TGCGCCAGCAGCCCGAGGGAGCAGTACTTC CASSPREQYF
TRBJ1-2 few . TRBV6-5 TGTGCCAGCAGTACCAGACAGAATGGCTACACCTTC CASSTRQNGYTF
TRBJ2-3 few TRBD2 TRBV9 TGTGCCAGCAGCGAGGACGCCGGGAGGGATACGCAGTATTTT CASSEDAGRDTQYF